The T cell receptor beta chain under discussion was sequenced for a study of blood T cell repertoires in COVID-19. Background on the study: T cells, B-cell-depleted T cells, or PBMCs supplied cDNA or gDNA.

In the original analysis: Estimates of nucleated cell counts were drawn from the amplification of reference gene primers. Some clones are missing from TCRdb's copy, which holds only in-frame ones; the method was immunoSEQ multiplex PCR. The D gene and trimming were derived from the DNA, and the V and J assignments and clone size from that table. The sample lists 250,000 to 350,000 clones; about 85% were seen once. Trimming took off 0 bases at V and 5 bases at J, with 12 bases between the two ends. The germline V gene has CDR1 SGHNT and CDR2 YYREEE (reference sequence). The CDR3 sequence is 14 residues long.

Sequencing used PBMCs or T cells enriched from blood (not recorded which). The origin of this receptor is a woman between 25 and 40 years old who had recovered from COVID-19. The chain uses TRBV5-4 and TRBJ2-7; D might be TRBD1 (6 bases). CDR3 residues: CASSLAWGPHEQYF. The DNA of the CDR3 is TGTGCCAGCAGCTTGGCGTGGGGGCCCCACGAGCAGTACTTC.